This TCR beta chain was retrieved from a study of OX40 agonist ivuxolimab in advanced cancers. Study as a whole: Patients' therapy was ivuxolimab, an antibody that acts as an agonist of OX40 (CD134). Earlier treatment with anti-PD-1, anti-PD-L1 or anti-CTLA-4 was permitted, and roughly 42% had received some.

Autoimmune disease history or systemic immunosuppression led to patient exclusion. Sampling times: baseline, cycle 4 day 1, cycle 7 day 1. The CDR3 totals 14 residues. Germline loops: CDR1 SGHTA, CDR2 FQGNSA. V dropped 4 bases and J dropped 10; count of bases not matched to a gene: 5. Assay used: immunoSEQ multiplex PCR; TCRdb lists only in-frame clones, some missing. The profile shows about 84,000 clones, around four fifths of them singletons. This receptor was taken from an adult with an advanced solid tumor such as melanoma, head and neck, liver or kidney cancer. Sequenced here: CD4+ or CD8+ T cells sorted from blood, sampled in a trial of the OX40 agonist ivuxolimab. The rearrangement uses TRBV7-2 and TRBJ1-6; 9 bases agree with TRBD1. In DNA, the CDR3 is TGTGCCAGCAGCTCCAACAGGGGGCGGTCACCCCTCCACTTT. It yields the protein CASSSNRGRSPLHF.